This T cell receptor beta chain was retrieved from a study of OX40 agonist ivuxolimab in advanced cancers. Study in general: Ivuxolimab, which patients received intravenously every 2 weeks, was dosed at 0.01 to 10 mg/kg. Broader study findings: Those patients achieving a partial response at 0.1-3.0 mg/kg showed among the lowest clonal expansion.

This clone occurred many times. Its antigen is not identified. V was clipped by 0 bases and J by 4 bases, with 8 bases between them. From germline, CDR1 is SGHDT and CDR2 YYEEEE. The CDR3 sequence is 14 residues long. Method: immunoSEQ multiplex PCR; TCRdb's copy keeps in-frame clones and lacks some. The table lists 70,000 or so clones, approximately 91% of them singletons. The clonotype was recovered from an adult with an advanced solid tumor such as melanoma, head and neck, liver or kidney cancer. The material was CD4+ or CD8+ T cells sorted from blood, obtained in a trial of the OX40 agonist ivuxolimab. V is TRBV5-6 and J is TRBJ1-3, with a weak D call TRBD1 (5 bases). The CDR3 DNA is TGTGCCAGCAGCTTGGCCGGGGCGGGAAACACCATATATTTT. This gives the protein CASSLAGAGNTIYF. The whole variable domain, filled in from reference TRBV5-6 and TRBJ1-3, reads DAGVTQSPTHLIKTRGQQVTLRCSPKSGHDTVSWYQQALGQGPQFIFQYYEEEERQRGNFPDRFSGHQFPNYSSELNVNALLLGDSALYLCASSLAGAGNTIYFGEGSWLTVV.